This T cell receptor beta chain was sequenced for a study of T cell repertoires in cytomegalovirus infection. CDR1 is SGHTA and CDR2 is FQGNSA in the germline V gene. With 4 bases removed from V and 5 bases from J, the gap between germline ends came to 14 bases. This CDR3 spans 14 amino acids. Details on this clonotype: The antigen remains unidentified.

The study's findings and limits: Ex vivo responses were dominated by HLA-C-restricted CMV-specific TCR beta clonotypes.

In TCRdb, the reads were re-called with MiXCR into one record per CDR3 protein. The sample lists approximately 490,000 distinct CDR3 sequences, around 11% occurring once. This TCR was recovered from a human donor in good health (CMV status not recorded). Some clones in this sample may be carry-over from other donors' samples. Input material: PBMCs. This rearrangement joins TRBV7-2 to TRBJ1-1, with D maybe TRBD1 (6 bases). CDR3 residues: CASSSQGRGTEAFF. CDR3 bases: TGTGCCAGCAGCTCTCAGGGGAGGGGGACTGAAGCTTTCTTT.